This entry concerns a single TCR beta chain. What it recognizes is unknown. Time point here: 2014-2015 season, 7 days after vaccination. This record comes from a study of follicular helper T cells after annual influenza vaccination. Study outcomes and limitations: Recurrent ICOS+CD38+ cTfh clonotypes included tetramer and AIM influenza-specific ones.

Sequenced by immunoSEQ multiplex PCR; TCRdb stores in-frame clones only, minus some. The sample consists of some 9,900 clones, around 86% of them appearing once. The source of this sequence is an adult who received the influenza vaccine. Here the sequenced sample was CXCR5- memory CD4+ T cells sorted from blood, taken 7 days after influenza vaccination.

The CDR3 region is CASSGESEQYF. In DNA form, the CDR3 reads TGTGCCAGCAGTGGTGAGAGCGAGCAGTACTTC. The V call is TRBV2, the J call TRBJ2-7; D call uncertain. Germline CDR1 SNHLY, CDR2 FYNNEI. V lost 4 bases and J lost 6, with 7 bases in between. This CDR3 is built from 11 residues.